These 18 T cell receptor beta chains were sequenced from one sample in a study of response to subunit inactivated influenza vaccine. TCRdb independently ran MiXCR on the RT-PCR reads; one entry per CDR3 protein. The repertoire holds fewer than 600,000 distinct CDR3 sequences, with approximately 7.3% as singletons. Sequenced here: PBMCs from blood, sampled less than 30 months after vaccination. The source is a man aged 50-75 years who received an inactivated influenza vaccine.

This clonotype was observed a few times. The chain joins TRBV20-1 to TRBJ2-7; D is ambiguous. Between the trimmed V and J ends, which lost 3 bases and 2 bases, there was a span of 8 bases. The CDR3 totals 12 residues. Germline V gene data show CDR1 as DFQATT and CDR2 as SNEGSKA (reference sequence). CDR3 DNA: TGCAGTGCTAGCCCAGTAACCTACGAGCAGTACTTC. Amino acids: CSASPVTYEQYF.

A few counts support this clonotype. The rearrangement uses TRBV4-2 and TRBJ2-3, with TRBD2 matching 7 bases. CDR1 and CDR2 (germline): LGHNA, YNFKEQ. The junction had 10 bases not matched to a gene; V was cut back by 1 base and J by 0 bases. The length of the CDR3 is 18 residues. The CDR3 sequence is CASSQGNGGGSSTDTQYF. The DNA for the CDR3 is TGTGCCAGCAGCCAAGGAAACGGCGGGGGTTCAAGCACAGATACGCAGTATTTT.

The V and J genes are TRBV5-1 and TRBJ1-1; the D is unclear. V was trimmed by 0 bases and J by 4 bases, leaving 19 bases between them. The CDR3 has 17 residues. Per the germline V gene, CDR1 is SGHRS and CDR2 is YFSETQ. CDR3 bases: TGCGCCAGCAGCTTGGACCCAGGCGTCGCAGCGGGCACTGAAGCTTTCTTT. It is translated as CASSLDPGVAAGTEAFF.

This clonotype occurred many times. This chain links TRBV9 with TRBJ2-7, with TRBD2 matching over 8 bases. The ends lost 2 bases at V and 5 bases at J; junction bases unmatched: 18. The CDR3 has 18 amino acids. CDR1 is SGDLS and CDR2 is YYNGEE in the germline V gene. CDR3 region: CASSVGAGGLAGAHEQYF. The CDR3, as DNA: TGTGCCAGCAGCGTTGGGGCTGGTGGACTAGCTGGCGCCCACGAGCAGTACTTC.

The table lists this clonotype with many counts. This rearrangement joins TRBV15 to TRBJ2-5; D is ambiguous. This CDR3 is 16 amino acids long. Trimming shortened V by 8 bases and J by 5 bases, and 24 bases separated the two germline ends. Germline values: CDR1 LNHNV, CDR2 YYDKDF (reference sequence). The DNA for the CDR3 is TGTGCCACCTTAAGGAGTCCTACGGCCCCTAGGGAGACCCAGTACTTC. Its protein is CATLRSPTAPRETQYF.

The rearrangement joins TRBV28 to TRBJ2-2; D gene ambiguous. Germline CDR1 MDHEN, CDR2 SYDVKM. V lost 2 bases to trimming and J lost 2 bases, with 12 bases between them. This CDR3 region has 16 residues. CDR3 sequence reads: CASSLPISFNTGELFF. The CDR3 DNA reads as TGTGCCAGCAGTTTACCCATCTCCTTCAACACCGGGGAGCTGTTTTTT.

This clonotype was picked up many times. The gene calls are TRBV3-1 and TRBJ2-7; the match to TRBD1 covers 9 bases. Germline assignment: CDR1 LGHDT and CDR2 YNNKEL (reference sequence). CDR3 length: 14 amino acids. The trim removed 3 bases at V and 7 bases at J, leaving 7 bases unmatched. The CDR3: CASSHRDRDGEQYF. The CDR3, as DNA: TGTGCCAGCAGCCACCGGGACAGGGATGGAGAGCAGTACTTC.

This clonotype appeared many times. The rearrangement links TRBV10-2 to TRBJ1-1; 8 bases match TRBD1. CDR1 WSHSY and CDR2 SAAADI come from the germline V gene. V lost 6 bases, J lost 0 bases, and 9 bases stayed unmatched. CDR3 size: 16 residues. The CDR3 coding sequence is TGCGCCAGCAGACCCCAACCGGGACAGGTGAACACTGAAGCTTTCTTT. As protein: CASRPQPGQVNTEAFF.

This clonotype was detected ten times or more. V is TRBV5-1 and J is TRBJ1-1, with D maybe TRBD1 (5 bases). CDR3 length: 14 residues. Germline lookup yields CDR1 SGHRS and CDR2 YFSETQ. Trimming removed 3 bases at V and 4 bases at J, with 13 bases between. The CDR3 loop reads CASSSTGVGTEAFF. The CDR3 nucleotides read TGCGCCAGCAGCTCCACGGGGGTGGGCACTGAAGCTTTCTTT.

Only a few counts were recorded for this clonotype. The chain recombines TRBV7-2 with TRBJ2-1; maybe TRBD1 (6 bases). Germline-derived CDR1 and CDR2 are SGHTA and FQGNSA. Trimming stripped 5 bases from V and 7 bases from J, with 15 bases between. The CDR3 runs 14 residues. The CDR3 DNA reads TGTGCCAGCAGCCCGAGACAGGAGGCAAATGAGCAGTTCTTC. Amino acid sequence: CASSPRQEANEQFF.

The chain recombines TRBV7-2 with TRBJ1-5; 7 bases are shared with TRBD1. V dropped 5 bases and J dropped 7; count of bases not matched to a gene: 5. CDR3 length equals 13 residues. CDR1 and CDR2 (germline): SGHTA, FQGNSA. CDR3 nucleotide sequence: TGTGCCAGCAGCCCCTCGACAGGGCAGCCCCAGCATTTT. Its translation: CASSPSTGQPQHF.

This chain's CDR3 is CASSPVGLAGLGNEQFF. CDR3 coding DNA: TGTGCCAGCAGCCCAGTAGGTCTAGCGGGATTAGGGAATGAGCAGTTCTTC. The rearrangement links TRBV7-9 to TRBJ2-1, with TRBD2 matching 9 bases. Trimming cost V 5 bases and J 7 bases; bases outside gene matches: 15. The CDR3 is 17 residues long. Germline CDR1 SEHNR, CDR2 FQNEAQ (reference sequence).

The V and J genes are TRBV5-1 and TRBJ2-3, with D perhaps matching TRBD2 (7 bases). V was trimmed by 2 bases and J by 0 bases, leaving 13 bases between them. CDR1 SGHRS and CDR2 YFSETQ come from the germline V gene. This CDR3 has 16 amino acids. The CDR3 region is CASSFGGRSSTDTQYF. The CDR3 nucleotides are TGCGCCAGCAGCTTCGGGGGGCGATCTAGCACAGATACGCAGTATTTT.

This clonotype has just a few counts. The genes are TRBV7-2 and TRBJ2-1; 10 bases map to TRBD1. Per germline, CDR1 SGHTA and CDR2 FQGNSA. V shed 5 bases, J shed 7 bases, and the junction held 8 bases outside the gene matches. This CDR3 has 15 amino acids. CDR3 sequence (DNA): TGTGCCAGCAGCCCCGGGACAGGGGTTTTGAATGAGCAGTTCTTC. Its protein is CASSPGTGVLNEQFF.

This clonotype was detected ten times or more. V usage is TRBV6-5 and J usage is TRBJ1-3, with D perhaps TRBD1 (6 bases). Between the trimmed V and J ends, which lost 3 bases and 0 bases, there was a span of 9 bases. The V gene's germline CDR1 is MNHEY and CDR2 SVGAGI. This CDR3 has 15 residues. The CDR3 is CASSYEGGSGNTIYF. The DNA for the CDR3 is TGTGCCAGCAGTTATGAGGGGGGCTCTGGAAACACCATATATTTT.

This clonotype was found many times. The J gene is TRBJ1-1, the V gene TRBV3-1; D is uncertain. With 0 bases removed from V and 3 bases from J, the gap between germline ends came to 5 bases. CDR3 length equals 13 residues. The germline V gene has CDR1 LGHDT and CDR2 YNNKEL (reference sequence). This CDR3 reads CASSQEYYTEAFF. CDR3 nucleotides: TGTGCCAGCAGCCAAGAGTATTACACTGAAGCTTTCTTT.

This clonotype was counted only a few times. The chain employs TRBV30 and TRBJ2-2; tentatively, D is TRBD1 (6 bases). CDR1 is GTSNPN, CDR2 SVGIG, per germline (reference sequence). The CDR3 extends over 14 amino acids. V was pared by 2 bases and J by 3 bases, with 10 bases between. CDR3 residues: CAWSTTGHTGELFF. The CDR3 nucleotides read TGTGCCTGGAGTACCACAGGGCACACCGGGGAGCTGTTTTTT. The variable domain in full, completed from reference TRBV30 and TRBJ2-2, reads SQTIHQWPATLVQPVGSPLSLECTVEGTSNPNLYWYRQAAGRGLQLLFYSVGIGQISSEVPQNLSASRPQDRQFILSSKKLLLSDSGFYLCAWSTTGHTGELFFGEGSRLTVL.

This clonotype was seen ten or more times. The genes are TRBV7-9 and TRBJ1-1, with D uncertain. The V gene's germline CDR1 is SEHNR and CDR2 FQNEAQ (reference sequence). The CDR3 has 13 amino acids. Trimming cost V 11 bases and J 5 bases, with 18 bases left between them. The CDR3 DNA follows: TGTGCCGGATCGCTGGTCGGGGATACTGAAGCTTTCTTT. Protein product: CAGSLVGDTEAFF. Complete variable domain (other parts from reference TRBV7-9 and TRBJ1-1): DTGVSQNPRHKITKRGQNVTFRCDPISEHNRLYWYRQTLGQGPEFLTYFQNEAQLEKSRLLSDRFSAERPKGSFSTLEIQRTEQGDSAMYLCAGSLVGDTEAFFGQGTRLTVV.